This T cell receptor (beta chain) was profiled in a study of T-cell reconstitution after alpha-beta-depleted transplantation in children. Trimming pared 7 bases from V and 3 bases from J, leaving 15 bases between. Germline V lookup: CDR1 SQVTM, CDR2 ANQGSEA. The CDR3 is 14 amino acids. Preparation of the TCRbeta library involved a method that used unique molecular identifiers. TCRdb reprocessed the PCR reads via MiXCR and lists one record per CDR3 protein. Here the sample spans over 550,000 distinct CDR3 sequences, roughly a tenth being singletons. This receptor was taken from a human donor who donated a stem cell graft to a child with acute myeloid leukemia. The sequencing here drew on PBMCs from the stem cell graft donor, taken from the stem cell graft. The rearrangement links TRBV29-1 to TRBJ1-4; a possible D gene is TRBD1 (5 bases). The CDR3 coding sequence is TGCAGCGCCGTGACCGGAGGGGCTAATGAAAAACTGTTTTTT. Translation gives CSAVTGGANEKLFF.